One sample yielded the 5 T cell receptor beta chains listed below, sequenced in a study of blood T cell repertoires in COVID-19 (TCRdb year 2020). The library was made by the immunoSEQ multiplex PCR assay. Entries here come from immuneACCESS through TCRdb and include only in-frame sequences with V and J called. Some clones fail to appear in such tables; in the studies checked, an unresolved V gene covers under half of the shortfall, and the cause of the remainder is unknown. The table for this sample lists nearly 350,000 clones; 90% to 95% of them were counted only once. Approximately 3.5% of the sample lies in the top ten. Sequenced input: peripheral blood. Receptors were obtained from a woman aged 18-30 years who had recovered from COVID-19.

The rearrangement uses TRBV21-1 and TRBJ2-7; TRBD1 reflects the table's D call only, with no check against the DNA. TRBV21-1 is a pseudogene. The CDR3 extends over 14 amino acids. In DNA, the CDR3 is TGTGCCAGCAGGACAGCTGGGAACTCCTACGAGCAGTACGTC. Protein: CASRTAGNSYEQYV.

This rearrangement joins TRBV7-8 to TRBJ1-2; the match to TRBD1 covers 11 bases. Germline V gives CDR1 SGHVS, CDR2 FQNEAQ. The J segment lost 7 bases and the V segment lost 5 bases, leaving 9 bases of the junction unmatched. The CDR3 has 15 residues. The CDR3 DNA is TGTGCCAGCAGCACCGCCGGGACAGGGGGTGGTGGCTACACCTTC. It encodes CASSTAGTGGGGYTF. The full variable domain, its missing parts supplied by reference TRBV7-8 and TRBJ1-2, is GAGVSQSPRYKVAKRGQDVALRCDPISGHVSLFWYQQALGQGPEFLTYFQNEAQLDKSGLPSDRFFAERPEGSVSTLKIQRTQQEDSAVYLCASSTAGTGGGGYTFGSGTRLTVV.

V gene TRBV24-1 combines with J gene TRBJ2-1; TRBD1 aligns across 7 bases. CDR1 and CDR2 from the germline V gene are KGHDR and SFDVKD. CDR3 size: 21 residues. Losses at the gene ends were 8 bases for V and 9 bases for J; bases not matched to a gene: 33. The CDR3: CATKGNGDRLLVFLIFGEQFF. CDR3 nucleotide sequence: TGTGCCACCAAGGGAAACGGGGACAGACTTCTTGTCTTTTTAATTTTCGGTGAGCAGTTCTTC.

This clone was found a few times. The chain employs TRBV6-5 and TRBJ1-2; TRBD1 matches 7 bases. This CDR3 has 15 residues. Trimming took 5 bases from V and 4 from J; bases not matched to a gene: 10. CDR1 MNHEY and CDR2 SVGAGI come from the germline V gene. The CDR3 spells CASSPWDQGGYGYTF. The DNA for the CDR3 is TGTGCCAGCAGTCCGTGGGATCAGGGGGGCTATGGCTACACCTTC.

This clone showed up just once. CDR3 sequence (DNA): TGTGCCAGCAGCTCTTCTACAGGGATCTATGGCTACACCTTC. It codes for CASSSSTGIYGYTF. The chain uses TRBV7-2 and TRBJ1-2; TRBD1 might be the D (6 bases). The V gene lost 4 bases and the J gene lost 4 bases, with 13 bases spanning the gap. The CDR3 has 14 residues. CDR1 and CDR2 (germline): SGHTA, FQGNSA.